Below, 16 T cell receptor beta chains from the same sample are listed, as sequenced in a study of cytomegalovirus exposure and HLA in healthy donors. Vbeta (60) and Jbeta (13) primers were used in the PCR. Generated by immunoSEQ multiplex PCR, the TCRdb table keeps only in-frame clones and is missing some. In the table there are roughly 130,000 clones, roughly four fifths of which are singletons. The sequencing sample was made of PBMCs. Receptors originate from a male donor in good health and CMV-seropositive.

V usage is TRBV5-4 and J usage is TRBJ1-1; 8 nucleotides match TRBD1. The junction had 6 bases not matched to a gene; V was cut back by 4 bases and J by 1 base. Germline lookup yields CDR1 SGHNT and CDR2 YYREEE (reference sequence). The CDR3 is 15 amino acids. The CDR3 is CASSRTGWGNTEAFF. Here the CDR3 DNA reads TGTGCCAGCAGCAGGACAGGGTGGGGGAACACTGAAGCTTTCTTT.

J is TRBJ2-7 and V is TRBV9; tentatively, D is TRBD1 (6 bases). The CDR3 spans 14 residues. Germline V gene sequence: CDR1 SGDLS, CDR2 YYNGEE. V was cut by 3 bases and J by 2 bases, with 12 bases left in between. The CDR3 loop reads CASSGTGNPYEQYF. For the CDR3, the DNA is TGTGCCAGCAGCGGAACAGGGAACCCCTACGAGCAGTACTTC.

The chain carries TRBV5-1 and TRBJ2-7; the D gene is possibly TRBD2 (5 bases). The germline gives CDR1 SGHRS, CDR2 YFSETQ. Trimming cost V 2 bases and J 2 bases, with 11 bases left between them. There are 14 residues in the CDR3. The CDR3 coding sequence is TGCGCCAGCAGCTTTGGTAGCGCGCCCTACGAGCAGTACTTC. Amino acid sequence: CASSFGSAPYEQYF.

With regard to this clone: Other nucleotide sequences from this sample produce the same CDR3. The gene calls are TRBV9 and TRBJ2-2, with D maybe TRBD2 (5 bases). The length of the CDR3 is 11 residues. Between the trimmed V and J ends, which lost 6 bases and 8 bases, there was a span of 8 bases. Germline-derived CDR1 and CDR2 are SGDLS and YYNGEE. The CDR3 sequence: CASTSGGELFF. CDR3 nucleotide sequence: TGTGCCAGCACTTCGGGAGGGGAGCTGTTTTTT. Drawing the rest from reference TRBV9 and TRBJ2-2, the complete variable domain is DSGVTQTPKHLITATGQRVTLRCSPRSGDLSVYWYQQSLDQGLQFLIQYYNGEERAKGNILERFSAQQFPDLHSELNLSSLELGDSALYFCASTSGGELFFGEGSRLTVL.

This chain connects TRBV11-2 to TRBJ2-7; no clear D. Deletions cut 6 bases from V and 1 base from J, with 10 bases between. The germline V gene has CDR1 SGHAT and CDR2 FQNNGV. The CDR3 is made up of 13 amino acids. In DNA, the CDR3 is TGTGCCAGCAGGCGCGCCGCTTCCTACGAGCAGTACTTC. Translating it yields CASRRAASYEQYF. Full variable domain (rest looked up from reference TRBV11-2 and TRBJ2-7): EAGVAQSPRYKIIEKRQSVAFWCNPISGHATLYWYQQILGQGPKLLIQFQNNGVVDDSQLPKDRFSAERLKGVDSTLKIQPAKLEDSAVYLCASRRAASYEQYFGPGTRLTVT.

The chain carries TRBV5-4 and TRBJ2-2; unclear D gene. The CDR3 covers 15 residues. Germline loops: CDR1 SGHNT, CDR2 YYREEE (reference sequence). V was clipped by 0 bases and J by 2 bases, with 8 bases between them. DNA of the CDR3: TGTGCCAGCAGCTTGGTCGGTGAAAACACCGGGGAGCTGTTTTTT. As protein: CASSLVGENTGELFF.

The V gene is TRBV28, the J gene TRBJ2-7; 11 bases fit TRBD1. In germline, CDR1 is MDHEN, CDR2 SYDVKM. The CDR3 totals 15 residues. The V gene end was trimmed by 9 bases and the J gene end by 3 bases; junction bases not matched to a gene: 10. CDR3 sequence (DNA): TGTGCCAGTGCAGGGGGGGGACAGGGGGGCTACGAGCAGTACTTC. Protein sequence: CASAGGGQGGYEQYF.

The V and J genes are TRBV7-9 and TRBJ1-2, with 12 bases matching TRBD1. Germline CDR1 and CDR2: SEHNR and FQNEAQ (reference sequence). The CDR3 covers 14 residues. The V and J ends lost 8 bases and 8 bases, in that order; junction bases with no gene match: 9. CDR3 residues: CASGGQGALGGYTF. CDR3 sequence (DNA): TGTGCCAGCGGGGGACAGGGGGCCCTGGGAGGCTACACCTTC.

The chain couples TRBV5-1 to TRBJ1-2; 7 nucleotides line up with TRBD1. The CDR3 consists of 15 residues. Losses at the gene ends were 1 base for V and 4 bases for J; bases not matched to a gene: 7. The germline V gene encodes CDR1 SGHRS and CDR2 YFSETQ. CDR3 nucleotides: TGCGCCAGCAGCTTGTTAACAGGGGAAGGCTATGGCTACACCTTC. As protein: CASSLLTGEGYGYTF.

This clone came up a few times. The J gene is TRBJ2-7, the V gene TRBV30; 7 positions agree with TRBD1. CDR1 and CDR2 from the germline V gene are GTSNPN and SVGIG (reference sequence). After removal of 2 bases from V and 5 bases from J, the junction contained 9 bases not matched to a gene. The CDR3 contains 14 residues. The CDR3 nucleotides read TGTGCCTGGAGTTTACAGGGGTGGCAGGACGAGCAGTACTTC. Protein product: CAWSLQGWQDEQYF.

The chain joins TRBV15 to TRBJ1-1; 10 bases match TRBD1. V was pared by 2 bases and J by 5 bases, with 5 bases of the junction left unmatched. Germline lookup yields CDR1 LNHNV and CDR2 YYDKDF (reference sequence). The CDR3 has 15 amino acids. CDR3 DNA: TGTGCCACCAGCAGATCCGGGACAGGGGCGACTGAAGCTTTCTTT. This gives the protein CATSRSGTGATEAFF.

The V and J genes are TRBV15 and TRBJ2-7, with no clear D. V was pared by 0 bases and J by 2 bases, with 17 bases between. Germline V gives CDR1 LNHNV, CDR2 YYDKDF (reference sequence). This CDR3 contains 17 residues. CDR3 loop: CATSRDYVSDRAYEQYF. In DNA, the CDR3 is TGTGCCACCAGCAGAGATTATGTCTCAGACCGGGCCTACGAGCAGTACTTC. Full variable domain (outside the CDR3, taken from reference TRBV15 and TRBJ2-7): DAMVIQNPRYQVTQFGKPVTLSCSQTLNHNVMYWYQQKSSQAPKLLFHYYDKDFNNEADTPDNFQSRRPNTSFCFLDIRSPGLGDTAMYLCATSRDYVSDRAYEQYFGPGTRLTVT.

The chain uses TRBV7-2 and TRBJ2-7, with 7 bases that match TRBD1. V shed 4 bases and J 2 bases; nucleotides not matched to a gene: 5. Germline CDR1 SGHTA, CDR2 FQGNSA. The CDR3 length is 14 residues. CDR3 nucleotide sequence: TGTGCCAGCAGCTCCGGACAGGCCGCCTACGAGCAGTACTTC. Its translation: CASSSGQAAYEQYF.

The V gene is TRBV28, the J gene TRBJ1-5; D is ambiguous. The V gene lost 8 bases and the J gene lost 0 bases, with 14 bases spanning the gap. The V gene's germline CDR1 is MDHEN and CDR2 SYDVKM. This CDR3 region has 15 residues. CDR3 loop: CASGQAVYSNQPQHF. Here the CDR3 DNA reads TGTGCCAGCGGGCAGGCAGTTTATAGCAATCAGCCCCAGCATTTT.

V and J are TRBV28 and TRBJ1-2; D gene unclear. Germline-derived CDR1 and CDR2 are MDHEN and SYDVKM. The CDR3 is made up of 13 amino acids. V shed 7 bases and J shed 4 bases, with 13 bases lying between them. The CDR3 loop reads CASKEAHLYGYTF. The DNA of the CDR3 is TGTGCCAGCAAAGAGGCCCACCTCTATGGCTACACCTTC.

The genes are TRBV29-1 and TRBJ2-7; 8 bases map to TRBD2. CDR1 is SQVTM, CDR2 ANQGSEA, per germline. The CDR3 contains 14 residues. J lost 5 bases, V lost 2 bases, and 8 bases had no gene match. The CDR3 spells CSVEIPGGTHEQYF. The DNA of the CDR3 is TGCAGCGTTGAAATCCCGGGAGGGACGCACGAGCAGTACTTC.